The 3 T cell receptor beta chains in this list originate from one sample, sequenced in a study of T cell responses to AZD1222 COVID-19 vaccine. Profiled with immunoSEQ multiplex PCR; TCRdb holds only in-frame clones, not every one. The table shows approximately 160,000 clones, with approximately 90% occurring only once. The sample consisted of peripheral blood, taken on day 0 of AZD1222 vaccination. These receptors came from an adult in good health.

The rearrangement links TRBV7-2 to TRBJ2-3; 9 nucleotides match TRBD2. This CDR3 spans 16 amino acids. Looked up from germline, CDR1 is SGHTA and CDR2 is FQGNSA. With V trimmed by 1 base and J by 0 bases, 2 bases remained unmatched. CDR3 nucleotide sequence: TGTGCCAGCAGCTTAGGTAGCGGGAGTAGCACAGATACGCAGTATTTT. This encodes CASSLGSGSSTDTQYF.

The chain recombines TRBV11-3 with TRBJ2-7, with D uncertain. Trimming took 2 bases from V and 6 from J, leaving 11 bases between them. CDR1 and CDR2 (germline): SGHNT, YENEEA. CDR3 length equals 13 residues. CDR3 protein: CASSLLRSSEQYF. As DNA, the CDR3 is TGTGCCAGCAGCTTATTGAGGAGCAGCGAGCAGTACTTC.

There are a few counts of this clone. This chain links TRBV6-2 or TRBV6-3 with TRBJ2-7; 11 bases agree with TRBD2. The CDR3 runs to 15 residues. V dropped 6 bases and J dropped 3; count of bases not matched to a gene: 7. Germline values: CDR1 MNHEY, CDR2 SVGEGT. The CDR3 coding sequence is TGTGCCAGCAGCACGAAGGGACTAGCGGACTACGAGCAGTACTTC. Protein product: CASSTKGLADYEQYF.